One and the same sample provided the 24 T cell receptor beta chains below, sequenced in a study of blood T cell repertoires in COVID-19. Only in-frame clones appear in the TCRdb table, and some are missing; sequencing was by immunoSEQ multiplex PCR. The data show over 350,000 clones, with roughly 92% seen just once and about 0.86% held by the top ten. The specimen was PBMCs or T cells enriched from blood (not recorded which). The receptors come from a woman in her thirties or forties who had been exposed to COVID-19.

In this sample, this clone turned up once. The gene calls are TRBV5-8 and TRBJ1-2, with D unresolved. V lost 2 bases and J 5 bases, leaving 7 bases between the germline ends. The V gene's germline CDR1 is SGHTS and CDR2 YDEGEE. CDR3 length: 12 residues. The CDR3 region is CASSFSSYGYTF. The CDR3 DNA reads as TGTGCCAGCAGCTTTTCGAGTTATGGCTACACCTTC.

This sequence joins TRBV15 and TRBJ1-6; D remains unclear. The CDR3 totals 12 residues. Trimming took 4 bases from V and 5 from J, leaving 3 bases between them. Germline V gene data show CDR1 as LNHNV and CDR2 as YYDKDF (reference sequence). In DNA form, the CDR3 reads TGTGCCACCAGCATCGATAATTCACCCCTCCACTTT. Protein sequence: CATSIDNSPLHF.

The chain uses TRBV5-1 and TRBJ1-4; 7 bases agree with TRBD1. The CDR3 is made up of 17 amino acids. Trimming removed 0 bases from V and 0 bases from J; junction bases left unmatched: 5. Germline V gives CDR1 SGHRS, CDR2 YFSETQ. The CDR3 is CASSLGGQTATNEKLFF. CDR3 nucleotides: TGCGCCAGCAGCTTGGGGGGACAGACAGCAACTAATGAAAAACTGTTTTTT.

J is TRBJ1-2 and V is TRBV2, with TRBD1 identical over 10 bases. CDR3 size: 12 residues. CDR1 and CDR2 (germline): SNHLY, FYNNEI. The trim removed 6 bases at V and 7 bases at J, leaving 2 bases unmatched. The CDR3 DNA is TGTGCCAGCAGGCGGACAGGGGGTGGCTACACCTTC. This gives the protein CASRRTGGGYTF.

The chain is built from TRBV2 and TRBJ2-5, with a possible D match to TRBD1 (6 bases). This CDR3 has 14 residues. Germline CDR1 is SNHLY and CDR2 is FYNNEI. V gave up 4 bases and J gave up 1 base, with 10 bases separating them. This CDR3 reads CASSVIRGQETQYF. CDR3 nucleotides: TGTGCCAGCAGTGTCATCAGGGGCCAAGAGACCCAGTACTTC.

The gene calls are TRBV14 and TRBJ2-7; no clear D gene. This CDR3 is 12 amino acids long. Germline CDR1 is SGHDN and CDR2 is FVKESK. Trimming left V 1 base short and J 6 bases short, with 7 bases between. For the CDR3, the DNA is TGTGCCAGCAGCCAAGGTCCTTTCGAGCAGTACTTC. Translation gives CASSQGPFEQYF.

The chain carries TRBV19 and TRBJ2-1; TRBD2 matches 9 bases. The CDR3 length is 13 residues. The germline V gene has CDR1 LNHDA and CDR2 SQIVND (reference sequence). CDR3 region: CATRREGRYEQFF. CDR3 in DNA: TGTGCTACTCGGCGGGAGGGCCGGTATGAGCAGTTCTTC.

The V and J genes are TRBV5-1 and TRBJ1-2, with D possibly TRBD1 on 6 matching bases. The CDR3 contains 14 residues. V lost 5 bases to trimming and J lost 4 bases, with 15 bases between them. Germline lookup yields CDR1 SGHRS and CDR2 YFSETQ. The CDR3: CASRPDSSSYGYTF. CDR3 coding DNA: TGCGCCAGCAGACCGGACAGTTCGAGCTATGGCTACACCTTC.

The J gene is TRBJ2-1, the V gene TRBV27; 9 positions agree with TRBD1. After removal of 2 bases from V and 5 bases from J, the junction contained 10 bases not matched to a gene. Germline CDR1 and CDR2: MNHEY and SMNVEV (reference sequence). This CDR3 region has 17 residues. The CDR3 reads CASSLRAPGQGNNEQFF. CDR3 nucleotides: TGTGCCAGCAGTTTAAGGGCGCCGGGACAGGGAAACAATGAGCAGTTCTTC.

CDR3 sequence reads: CATSRDGSNIQYF. Here the CDR3 DNA reads TGTGCCACCAGCAGAGACGGTAGTAACATTCAGTACTTC. The gene calls are TRBV15 and TRBJ2-4; D call uncertain. Germline CDR1 LNHNV, CDR2 YYDKDF (reference sequence). The CDR3 sequence is 13 residues long. V was shortened by 0 bases and J by 7 bases, with 7 bases between the two germline ends.

This clone was seen just once. This rearrangement joins TRBV27 to TRBJ1-6, with unresolved D. There are 14 residues in the CDR3. Deletions cut 6 bases from V and 2 bases from J, with 8 bases between. Germline CDR1 is MNHEY and CDR2 is SMNVEV (reference sequence). The CDR3 DNA reads TGTGCCAGCAGACAGACCGCCTATAATTCACCCCTCCACTTT. Its protein product is CASRQTAYNSPLHF.

The rearrangement joins TRBV4-3 to TRBJ2-1, with 10 bases matching TRBD2. Trimming at V came to 0 bases and at J to 3 bases, leaving 5 bases not matched to a gene. Germline V lookup: CDR1 LGHNA, CDR2 YSLEER. The CDR3 length is 17 residues. The chain's CDR3 is CASSQDRGTSVYNEQFF. DNA for the CDR3: TGCGCCAGCAGCCAAGATCGAGGGACTAGCGTCTACAATGAGCAGTTCTTC.

The chain joins TRBV19 to TRBJ1-2, with 9 nucleotides matching TRBD1. From germline, CDR1 is LNHDA and CDR2 SQIVND (reference sequence). The trim removed 9 bases at V and 1 base at J, leaving 15 bases unmatched. There are 17 residues in the CDR3. CDR3 region: CASREFGTGLSNYGYTF. The CDR3 nucleotides are TGTGCCAGCAGGGAGTTCGGGACAGGGTTGAGTAACTATGGCTACACCTTC. The whole variable domain, remainder taken from reference TRBV19 and TRBJ1-2, is DGGITQSPKYLFRKEGQNVTLSCEQNLNHDAMYWYRQDPGQGLRLIYYSQIVNDFQKGDIAEGYSVSREKKESFPLTVTSAQKNPTAFYLCASREFGTGLSNYGYTFGSGTRLTVV.

This rearrangement joins TRBV15 to TRBJ2-7; tentatively, D is TRBD1 (6 bases). The CDR3 extends over 15 amino acids. Germline V gene sequence: CDR1 LNHNV, CDR2 YYDKDF (reference sequence). Trimming stripped 1 base from V and 2 bases from J, with 12 bases between. For the CDR3, the DNA is TGTGCCACCAGCAGAGGTGGGACACAGACCTACGAGCAGTACTTC. Residues: CATSRGGTQTYEQYF.

On this clone: The sample holds other DNA sequences that translate to the same CDR3. The chain links TRBV19 to TRBJ1-4; 7 bases fit TRBD1. The CDR3 runs to 14 residues. V lost 6 bases, J lost 7 bases, and 8 bases stayed unmatched. The V gene's germline CDR1 is LNHDA and CDR2 SQIVND (reference sequence). In DNA, the CDR3 is TGTGCCAGTAGACCCGGGACAGCCCTTGAAAAACTGTTTTTT. Its protein product is CASRPGTALEKLFF.

This chain uses TRBV21-1 with TRBJ1-5. TRBV21-1 is a listed pseudogene. The CDR3 is 13 residues long. The CDR3 region has the DNA TGTGCCAGCAGCAAAGTGAGGAACCAGCCCCAGCATTTT. Amino acids: CASSKVRNQPQHF.

This clone has just one count. CDR3 residues: CASSETGAAGQFF. The CDR3 coding sequence is TGTGCCAGCAGTGAGACAGGGGCCGCTGGGCAGTTCTTC. This chain uses TRBV6-1 with TRBJ2-1; 8 nucleotides line up with TRBD1. The CDR3 is 13 amino acids. With V trimmed by 3 bases and J by 12 bases, 7 bases remained unmatched. In germline, CDR1 is MNHNS, CDR2 SASEGT.

The CDR3 bases are TGTGCCAGCACCGTCGCGGGGCCCTACGAGCAGTACTTC. This sequence encodes CASTVAGPYEQYF. This chain joins TRBV7-2 and TRBJ2-7; D may be TRBD2 (6 bases). The CDR3 is 13 amino acids. Trimming cost V 7 bases and J 2 bases, with 12 bases left between them. The V gene's germline CDR1 is SGHTA and CDR2 FQGNSA.

The chain carries TRBV18 and TRBJ2-1; possibly TRBD1 for D (5 bases). This CDR3 is 15 amino acids long. Trimming shortened V by 1 base and J by 3 bases, and 10 bases separated the two germline ends. Germline CDR1 KGHSH, CDR2 LQKENI. The CDR3 is CASSPRKGNYNEQFF. CDR3 DNA: TGTGCCAGCTCACCACGAAAGGGGAACTACAATGAGCAGTTCTTC.

The chain links TRBV27 to TRBJ2-2; no reliable D call. Trimming took off 3 bases at V and 0 bases at J, with 5 bases between the two ends. Germline V lookup: CDR1 MNHEY, CDR2 SMNVEV (reference sequence). CDR3 length: 14 amino acids. CDR3 in DNA: TGTGCCAGCAGTTTGAGGACGAACACCGGGGAGCTGTTTTTT. Its translation: CASSLRTNTGELFF.

V and J are TRBV5-1 and TRBJ2-3; 7 nucleotides match TRBD2. V was clipped by 4 bases and J by 4 bases; unmatched bases: 6. The CDR3 totals 14 residues. Germline lookup yields CDR1 SGHRS and CDR2 YFSETQ. CDR3 nucleotides: TGCGCCAGCAGCGCCGGGGGGAGGGCAGATACGCAGTATTTT. This translates into CASSAGGRADTQYF. The full variable domain, rest sourced from reference TRBV5-1 and TRBJ2-3, is KAGVTQTPRYLIKTRGQQVTLSCSPISGHRSVSWYQQTPGQGLQFLFEYFSETQRNKGNFPGRFSGRQFSNSRSEMNVSTLELGDSALYLCASSAGGRADTQYFGPGTRLTVL.

This rearrangement joins TRBV19 to TRBJ1-1; tentative D call: TRBD1 (6 bases). V was cut by 6 bases and J by 9 bases, with 20 bases left in between. Germline V gives CDR1 LNHDA, CDR2 SQIVND (reference sequence). The CDR3 contains 14 residues. DNA for the CDR3: TGTGCCAGTAGCCGCGCCACCCCCGGACAGCAAGCTTTCTTT. This encodes CASSRATPGQQAFF.

The chain has TRBV19 and TRBJ2-1; D remains unclear. Deletions cut 5 bases from V and 4 bases from J, with 12 bases between. CDR3 size: 14 residues. Germline V lookup: CDR1 LNHDA, CDR2 SQIVND (reference sequence). The CDR3 nucleotides are TGTGCCAGTAGTCACCTCGACACTTACAATGAGCAGTTCTTC. Translated: CASSHLDTYNEQFF.

V and J are TRBV5-6 and TRBJ1-2; maybe TRBD1 (6 bases). CDR3 size: 12 residues. CDR1 SGHDT and CDR2 YYEEEE come from the germline V gene. V dropped 3 bases and J dropped 6 bases, with 9 bases sitting between them. This chain's CDR3 is CASSWTDNGYTF. CDR3 DNA: TGTGCCAGCAGCTGGACAGATAATGGCTACACCTTC. Full variable domain (outside the CDR3, taken from reference TRBV5-6 and TRBJ1-2): DAGVTQSPTHLIKTRGQQVTLRCSPKSGHDTVSWYQQALGQGPQFIFQYYEEEERQRGNFPDRFSGHQFPNYSSELNVNALLLGDSALYLCASSWTDNGYTFGSGTRLTVV.